What follows are 2 T cell receptor beta chains derived from one specimen sequenced in a study of shared clonotypes between healthy human individuals. Generated by immunoSEQ multiplex PCR, the TCRdb table keeps only in-frame clones and is missing some. The profile shows millions of clones, roughly nine tenths of them singletons. The specimen was naive CD4+ T cells sorted from blood. The subset here: CD45RA+ positively selected. These receptors came from a man between 18 and 35 years old in good health.

This clone was seen a handful of times. The conserved final phenylalanine or tryptophan is absent from the CDR3, which likely points to a read error. Because the CDR3's place on the DNA is in doubt, the DNA is left out and the CDR3 is given as listed by TCRdb. The chain combines TRBV29-1 with TRBJ1-4. The CDR3 totals 9 residues, both ends included. Germline loops: CDR1 SQVTM, CDR2 ANQGSEA. The CDR3 protein is CSVGGTAFR.

This chain connects TRBV6-5 to TRBJ1-5; D call uncertain. The CDR3 runs to 14 residues. V was trimmed by 2 bases and J by 6 bases, leaving 11 bases between them. Germline lookup yields CDR1 MNHEY and CDR2 SVGAGI. CDR3 in DNA: TGTGCCAGCAGTTACGAGGCAGGTCCTCAGCCCCAGCATTTT. This codes for CASSYEAGPQPQHF.